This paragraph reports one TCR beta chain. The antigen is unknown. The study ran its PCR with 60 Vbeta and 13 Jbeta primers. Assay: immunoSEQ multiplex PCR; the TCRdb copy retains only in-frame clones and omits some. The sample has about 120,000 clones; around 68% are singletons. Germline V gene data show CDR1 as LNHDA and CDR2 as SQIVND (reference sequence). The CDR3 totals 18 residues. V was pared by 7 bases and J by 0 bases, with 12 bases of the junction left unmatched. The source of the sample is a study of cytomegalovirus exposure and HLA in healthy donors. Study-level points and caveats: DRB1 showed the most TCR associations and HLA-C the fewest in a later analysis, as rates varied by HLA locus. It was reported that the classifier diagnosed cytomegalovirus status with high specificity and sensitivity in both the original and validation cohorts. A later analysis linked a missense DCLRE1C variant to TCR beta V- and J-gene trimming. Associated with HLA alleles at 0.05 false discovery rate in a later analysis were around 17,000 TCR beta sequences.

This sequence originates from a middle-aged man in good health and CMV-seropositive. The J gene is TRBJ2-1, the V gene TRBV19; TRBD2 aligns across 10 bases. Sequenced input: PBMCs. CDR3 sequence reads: CASTPHRASGSSYNEQFF. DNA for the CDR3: TGTGCCAGTACCCCCCATAGGGCTAGCGGGAGCTCCTACAATGAGCAGTTCTTC.